The present entry profiles one T cell receptor beta chain with its context. The antigen remains unidentified. CD8 cells regarded as naive lacked CD45RO, were positively chosen for CCR7, and omitted terminally differentiated effector memory CD45RA+ cells. All the donors were Caucasian adults who lived in Nashville, Tennessee. Libraries were prepared by immunoSEQ multiplex PCR; TCRdb keeps only in-frame clonotypes and omits some of them. The data show around 2,100,000 clones, about 95% seen once. This sample was taken from a study of shared clonotypes between healthy human individuals. CDR1 and CDR2 from the germline V gene are SEHNR and FQNEAQ (reference sequence). The trim removed 5 bases at V and 4 bases at J, leaving 4 bases unmatched. The CDR3 has 15 amino acids. Study-level findings and limits: Generally, naive subsets came out with larger estimated richness than memory subsets.

The gene calls are TRBV7-9 and TRBJ2-2, with 10 nucleotides matching TRBD2. The sequenced sample was naive CD8+ T cells sorted from blood. This receptor was taken from a man younger than 30 in good health. The CDR3 reads CASSVLAGATGELFF. The CDR3 coding sequence is TGTGCCAGCAGCGTCCTAGCGGGAGCCACCGGGGAGCTGTTTTTT.